This is a list of T cell receptor beta chains from one sample in a study of cytomegalovirus exposure and HLA in healthy donors. The assay was immunoSEQ multiplex PCR, and TCRdb's table has in-frame clones only and misses some. The data hold about 200,000 clones, with 60% to 80% observed a single time. Sequencing was performed on PBMCs. The receptors originated from a male donor in good health and CMV-seronegative. Each CDR3 is given without its conserved first and last residue. Fields, in order: clone size, V gene, CDR3 protein. Only some rows state a clone size, as once, few, many or a class for expanded clones.

clone_size: -
v_call: TRBV27
cdr3_aa: ASSLGGAEQY

clone_size: -
v_call: TRBV29-1
cdr3_aa: SGGPRENTEAF

clone_size: -
v_call: TRBV4-2
cdr3_aa: ASSQDRSRTSRY

clone_size: -
v_call: TRBV5-1
cdr3_aa: ASSSTTSGRPDTQY

clone_size: -
v_call: TRBV11-2
cdr3_aa: ASSLVLRGTYEQY

clone_size: -
v_call: TRBV6-5
cdr3_aa: ASMESGQGPIGYT

clone_size: -
v_call: TRBV5-4
cdr3_aa: ASEGLRTDTQY

clone_size: -
v_call: TRBV9
cdr3_aa: ASSVNPYGSNEQF

clone_size: -
v_call: TRBV18
cdr3_aa: ASSPLEGGGEKLF

clone_size: -
v_call: TRBV5-4
cdr3_aa: ASSPHPGSGANVLT

clone_size: -
v_call: TRBV14
cdr3_aa: ASSLGGEQF

clone_size: -
v_call: TRBV6-4
cdr3_aa: ASTPEGAPSTDTQY

clone_size: -
v_call: TRBV7-9
cdr3_aa: ASTVSGAYNEQF

clone_size: -
v_call: TRBV9
cdr3_aa: ASSVEGGEKLF

clone_size: -
v_call: TRBV9
cdr3_aa: ASSEGEGASYGYT

clone_size: -
v_call: TRBV7-2
cdr3_aa: ASSRPLKTSASSYNEQF

clone_size: -
v_call: TRBV28
cdr3_aa: AAGAGASGYNEQF

clone_size: -
v_call: TRBV4-1
cdr3_aa: ASSPQPPGHSLH

clone_size: once
v_call: TRBV19
cdr3_aa: ASSEDREATDTQY

clone_size: -
v_call: TRBV4-3
cdr3_aa: ASSQAPLGGRGEKLF

clone_size: once
v_call: TRBV5-5
cdr3_aa: ASSLGGPRLF

clone_size: -
v_call: TRBV28
cdr3_aa: ASSLIRTSGGERTDTQY

clone_size: -
v_call: TRBV6-5
cdr3_aa: ASSYSGAAGEQF

clone_size: -
v_call: TRBV2
cdr3_aa: ASRSNEQF

clone_size: few
v_call: TRBV9
cdr3_aa: ASSVKQGSYEQY

clone_size: few
v_call: TRBV4-3
cdr3_aa: ASSPSAANTGELF

clone_size: -
v_call: TRBV6-6
cdr3_aa: ASTTTSGGTTDTQY

clone_size: -
v_call: TRBV27
cdr3_aa: ASSLWGEKGEQY

clone_size: -
v_call: TRBV29-1
cdr3_aa: SGQGSYYGYT

clone_size: -
v_call: TRBV7-3
cdr3_aa: ASSPLAGGADTQY

clone_size: few
v_call: TRBV6-5
cdr3_aa: ASSYSMLAGGYEQY

clone_size: -
v_call: TRBV18
cdr3_aa: ASSPPGTLGNTIY

clone_size: -
v_call: TRBV27
cdr3_aa: ASRLQGQPQH

clone_size: -
v_call: TRBV4-2
cdr3_aa: ASSQGSSGFSSYNEQF

clone_size: -
v_call: TRBV7-3
cdr3_aa: ASSLGQVSGNEQF

clone_size: -
v_call: TRBV27
cdr3_aa: ASSLTWAYGNEQF

clone_size: -
v_call: TRBV4-1
cdr3_aa: ASSQVHQGGETQY

clone_size: -
v_call: TRBV4-3
cdr3_aa: ASSQDGERGGTEAF

clone_size: -
v_call: TRBV5-4
cdr3_aa: ASSLQLGQITEAF

clone_size: -
v_call: TRBV2
cdr3_aa: ASSEALRDRGDF

clone_size: once
v_call: TRBV7-3
cdr3_aa: ASSWRGGTDTQY

clone_size: -
v_call: TRBV27
cdr3_aa: ASSLQGSGGYT

clone_size: -
v_call: TRBV7-6
cdr3_aa: ASSGLAGGATDTQY

clone_size: few
v_call: TRBV9
cdr3_aa: ASSVAGPAANTIY

clone_size: -
v_call: TRBV7-8
cdr3_aa: ASSPREIGYTQY

clone_size: -
v_call: TRBV28
cdr3_aa: ASNRAGFWTEAF

clone_size: once
v_call: TRBV6-1
cdr3_aa: ASSVAGTGTYEQY